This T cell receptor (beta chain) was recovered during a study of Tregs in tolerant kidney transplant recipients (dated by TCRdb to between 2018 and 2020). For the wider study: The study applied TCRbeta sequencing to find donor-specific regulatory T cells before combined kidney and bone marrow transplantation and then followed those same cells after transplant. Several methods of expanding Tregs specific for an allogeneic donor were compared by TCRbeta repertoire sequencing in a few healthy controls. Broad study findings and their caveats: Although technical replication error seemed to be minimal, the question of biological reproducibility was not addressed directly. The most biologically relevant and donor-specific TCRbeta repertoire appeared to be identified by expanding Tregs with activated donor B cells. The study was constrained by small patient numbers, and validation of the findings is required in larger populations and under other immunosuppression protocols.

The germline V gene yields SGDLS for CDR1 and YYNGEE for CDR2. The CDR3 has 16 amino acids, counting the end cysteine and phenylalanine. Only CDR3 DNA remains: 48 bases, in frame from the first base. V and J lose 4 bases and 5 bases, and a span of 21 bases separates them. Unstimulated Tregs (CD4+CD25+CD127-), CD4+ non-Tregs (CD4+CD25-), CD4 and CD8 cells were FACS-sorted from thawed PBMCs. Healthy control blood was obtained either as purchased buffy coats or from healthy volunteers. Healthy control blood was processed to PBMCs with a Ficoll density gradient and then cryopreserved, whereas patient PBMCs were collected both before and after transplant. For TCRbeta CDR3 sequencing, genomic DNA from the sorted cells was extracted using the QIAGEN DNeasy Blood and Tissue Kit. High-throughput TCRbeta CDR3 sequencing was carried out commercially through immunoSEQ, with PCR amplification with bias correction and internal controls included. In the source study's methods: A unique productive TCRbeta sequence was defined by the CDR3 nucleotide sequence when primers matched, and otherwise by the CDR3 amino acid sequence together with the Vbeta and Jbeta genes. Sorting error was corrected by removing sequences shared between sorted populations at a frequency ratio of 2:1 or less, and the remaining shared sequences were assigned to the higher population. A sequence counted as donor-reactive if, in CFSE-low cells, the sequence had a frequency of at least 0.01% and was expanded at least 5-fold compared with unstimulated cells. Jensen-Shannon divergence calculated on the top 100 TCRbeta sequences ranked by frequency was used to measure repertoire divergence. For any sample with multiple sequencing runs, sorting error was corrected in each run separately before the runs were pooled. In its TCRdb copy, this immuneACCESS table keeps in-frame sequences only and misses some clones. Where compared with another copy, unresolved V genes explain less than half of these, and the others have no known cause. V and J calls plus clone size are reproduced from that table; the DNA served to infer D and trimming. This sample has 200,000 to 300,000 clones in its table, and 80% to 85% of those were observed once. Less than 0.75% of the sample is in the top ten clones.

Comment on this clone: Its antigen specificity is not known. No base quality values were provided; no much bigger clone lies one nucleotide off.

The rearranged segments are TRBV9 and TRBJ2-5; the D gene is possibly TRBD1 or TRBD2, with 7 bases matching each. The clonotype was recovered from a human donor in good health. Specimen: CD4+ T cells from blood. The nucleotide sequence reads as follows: TGTGCCAGCAGCACAACCTATCAGGGGGGGTCGGAGACCCAGTACTTC. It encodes CASSTTYQGGSETQYF.